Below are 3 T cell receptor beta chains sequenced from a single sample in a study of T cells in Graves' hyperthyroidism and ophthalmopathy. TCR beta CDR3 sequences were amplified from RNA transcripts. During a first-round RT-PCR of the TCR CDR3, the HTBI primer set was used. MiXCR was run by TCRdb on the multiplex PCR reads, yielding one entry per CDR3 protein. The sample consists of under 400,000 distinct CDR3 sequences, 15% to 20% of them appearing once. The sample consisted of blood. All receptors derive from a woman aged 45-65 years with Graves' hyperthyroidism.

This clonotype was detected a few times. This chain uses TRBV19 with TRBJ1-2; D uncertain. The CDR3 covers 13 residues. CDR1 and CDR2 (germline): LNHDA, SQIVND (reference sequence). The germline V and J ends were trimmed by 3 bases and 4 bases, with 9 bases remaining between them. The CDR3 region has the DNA TGTGCCAGTAGTATTGCCGGATCCTATGGCTACACCTTC. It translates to CASSIAGSYGYTF.

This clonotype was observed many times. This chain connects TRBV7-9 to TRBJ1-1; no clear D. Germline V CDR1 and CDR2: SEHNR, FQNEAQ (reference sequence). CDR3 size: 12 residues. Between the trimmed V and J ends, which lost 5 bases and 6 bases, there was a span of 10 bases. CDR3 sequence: CASSRAGSEAFF. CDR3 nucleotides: TGTGCCAGCAGCCGCGCCGGTTCTGAAGCTTTCTTT.

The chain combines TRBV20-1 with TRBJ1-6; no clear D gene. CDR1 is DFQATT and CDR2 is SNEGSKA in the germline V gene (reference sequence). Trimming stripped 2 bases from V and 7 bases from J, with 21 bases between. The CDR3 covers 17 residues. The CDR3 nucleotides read TGCAGTGCTAGACGTCATGACCCAGCCGCGGGCAATTCACCCCTCCACTTT. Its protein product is CSARRHDPAAGNSPLHF.